The next 21 T cell receptor beta chains were all read from a single sample in a study of post-analysis software for immune sequencing data. Overall study findings and caveats: With TRBV5-6, TRBV5-1 and TRBV20-1 included, roughly five TRBV segments were more frequent in patients than in controls.

Their antigens are not known. Unique molecular identifiers were built into the TCR beta cDNA libraries. From the PCR reads, TCRdb called clonotypes with MiXCR, one entry per CDR3 protein. The sample holds over 300,000 distinct CDR3 sequences, about a third seen once. What was sequenced was blood. These receptors all stem from a girl between 10 and 17 years old with multiple sclerosis.

The chain uses TRBV4-1 and TRBJ1-2; D remains ambiguous. Germline loops: CDR1 MGHRA, CDR2 YSYEKL. The CDR3 is made up of 14 amino acids. Trimming pared 1 base from V and 4 bases from J, leaving 10 bases between. DNA of the CDR3: TGCGCCAGCAGCCAAGTTGGGGAACCCTATGGCTACACCTTC. It is translated as CASSQVGEPYGYTF.

This clonotype has at least ten counts. V usage is TRBV5-1 and J usage is TRBJ2-7; 10 bases are a match to TRBD1. The CDR3 is 13 amino acids. J lost 5 bases, V lost 4 bases, and 3 bases had no gene match. From germline, CDR1 is SGHRS and CDR2 YFSETQ. In nucleotides, the CDR3 is TGCGCCAGCAGCCCAGGACAGGGGGACGAGCAGTACTTC. Translation gives CASSPGQGDEQYF.

The V gene is TRBV7-9, the J gene TRBJ2-3; tentative D call: TRBD1 (5 bases). From germline, CDR1 is SEHNR and CDR2 FQNEAQ (reference sequence). Between the trimmed V and J ends, which lost 0 bases and 1 base, there was a span of 8 bases. The CDR3 is 15 residues long. CDR3 loop: CASSLAARGTDTQYF. The DNA for the CDR3 is TGTGCCAGCAGCTTAGCGGCCAGGGGCACAGATACGCAGTATTTT. Looking up the rest from reference TRBV7-9 and TRBJ2-3 gives the full variable domain: DTGVSQNPRHKITKRGQNVTFRCDPISEHNRLYWYRQTLGQGPEFLTYFQNEAQLEKSRLLSDRFSAERPKGSFSTLEIQRTEQGDSAMYLCASSLAARGTDTQYFGPGTRLTVL.

This clonotype was counted a few times. V gene TRBV5-1 combines with J gene TRBJ1-2; 8 bases fit TRBD1. The CDR3 runs to 13 residues. Trimming removed 7 bases from V and 5 bases from J; junction bases left unmatched: 7. Germline lookup yields CDR1 SGHRS and CDR2 YFSETQ. CDR3 in amino acids: CASAGQVEYGYTF. DNA of the CDR3: TGCGCCAGCGCGGGACAGGTAGAATATGGCTACACCTTC. Variable domain in full (rest from reference TRBV5-1 and TRBJ1-2): KAGVTQTPRYLIKTRGQQVTLSCSPISGHRSVSWYQQTPGQGLQFLFEYFSETQRNKGNFPGRFSGRQFSNSRSEMNVSTLELGDSALYLCASAGQVEYGYTFGSGTRLTVV.

This clonotype was counted only a few times. The chain recombines TRBV15 with TRBJ2-7, with a tentative D call TRBD1 (5 bases). Germline-derived CDR1 and CDR2 are LNHNV and YYDKDF (reference sequence). The CDR3 totals 14 residues. V was shortened by 0 bases and J by 2 bases, with 8 bases between the two germline ends. The CDR3 loop reads CATSREAGTYEQYF. The CDR3 DNA sequence: TGTGCCACCAGCAGAGAGGCAGGGACCTACGAGCAGTACTTC.

The gene calls are TRBV7-9 and TRBJ1-5, with 10 bases that match TRBD1. The CDR3 extends over 16 amino acids. Germline V gene lookup returns CDR1 SEHNR and CDR2 FQNEAQ (reference sequence). V was pared by 2 bases and J by 5 bases, with 6 bases of the junction left unmatched. CDR3 in DNA: TGTGCCAGCAGCTTAAATTACGGACAGGGGGATCAGCCCCAGCATTTT. This translates into CASSLNYGQGDQPQHF.

Regarding this clonotype: The junction differs from germline at one of its ends, possibly a read error. V and J are TRBV2 and TRBJ2-5; 7 nucleotides line up with TRBD1. Germline V lookup: CDR1 SNHLY, CDR2 FYNNEI. The CDR3 has 13 amino acids. The CDR3 spells CAGSQNRGETQYF. CDR3 sequence (DNA): TGTGCCGGCAGTCAGAACAGGGGAGAGACCCAGTACTTC.

A few counts support this clonotype. J is TRBJ1-2 and V is TRBV5-6, with D unclear. The CDR3 is 11 amino acids. The germline V and J ends were trimmed by 0 bases and 12 bases, with 9 bases remaining between them. The germline V gene encodes CDR1 SGHDT and CDR2 YYEEEE. The chain's CDR3 is CASSLEGLHTF. The DNA of the CDR3 is TGTGCCAGCAGCTTGGAGGGCCTTCACACCTTC.

The chain uses TRBV6-5 and TRBJ2-7, with D perhaps being TRBD1 or TRBD2 (5 bases each). The germline V gene has CDR1 MNHEY and CDR2 SVGAGI. This CDR3 contains 15 residues. V was clipped by 5 bases and J by 4 bases, with 18 bases between them. The CDR3 DNA reads TGTGCCAGCAGTCATTCGACCGGGACCGATTACGAGCAGTACTTC. Its translation is CASSHSTGTDYEQYF.

V is TRBV5-1 and J is TRBJ2-2, with TRBD1 matching 7 bases. Germline CDR1 reads SGHRS; CDR2 reads YFSETQ. The CDR3 consists of 15 residues. The junction had 8 bases not matched to a gene; V was cut back by 6 bases and J by 3 bases. The CDR3: CASTPSGGDTGELFF. The CDR3 DNA sequence: TGCGCCAGCACGCCCTCAGGGGGAGACACCGGGGAGCTGTTTTTT.

Notes on this clonotype: Likely a read error: the CDR3 ends without its conserved phenylalanine or tryptophan. The chain joins TRBV7-9 to TRBJ1-2; 8 positions agree with TRBD1. The trim removed 5 bases at V and 5 bases at J, leaving 10 bases unmatched. Germline assignment: CDR1 SEHNR and CDR2 FQNEAQ (reference sequence). The CDR3 loop spans 15 amino acids. The CDR3 region has the DNA TGTGCCAGCAGCGGTACCGGGACAGGACCGTATGGCTACACCTAC. It is translated as CASSGTGTGPYGYTY.

This clonotype was detected a few times. CDR3 nucleotide sequence: TGCGCCAGCAGCTCGGGGGGGGCCGTCTCAGAGACCCAGTACTTC. Translation gives CASSSGGAVSETQYF. The chain employs TRBV5-1 and TRBJ2-5, with 8 bases matching TRBD2. The germline gives CDR1 SGHRS, CDR2 YFSETQ. Unmatched junction bases numbered 8, after V lost 3 bases and J lost 4 bases. The CDR3 runs to 15 residues.

This clonotype has only one observation. This rearrangement joins TRBV12-3 or TRBV12-4 to TRBJ1-1; 11 bases map to TRBD1. Trimming cost V 5 bases and J 0 bases; bases outside gene matches: 2. This CDR3 spans 15 amino acids. This CDR3 is CASSGTGGMNTEAFF. CDR3 sequence (DNA): TGTGCCAGCAGTGGGACAGGGGGTATGAACACTGAAGCTTTCTTT.

There are a few counts of this clonotype. The chain couples TRBV27 to TRBJ1-5, with 8 bases matching TRBD1. The CDR3 runs 13 residues. The germline CDR1 and CDR2 sequences are MNHEY and SMNVEV (reference sequence). The trim removed 3 bases at V and 5 bases at J, leaving 0 bases unmatched. CDR3 loop: CASSFRGHQPQHF. The CDR3 nucleotides are TGTGCCAGCAGTTTCAGGGGGCATCAGCCCCAGCATTTT.

The chain recombines TRBV7-3 with TRBJ2-1, with 8 bases matching TRBD1. Germline lookup yields CDR1 SGHTA and CDR2 FQGTGA. J lost 10 bases, V lost 6 bases, and 8 bases had no gene match. This CDR3 region has 13 residues. The CDR3 coding sequence is TGTGCCAGCAGGTCAGAACGGACAGGGGAGCAGTTCTTC. This gives the protein CASRSERTGEQFF.

The V call is TRBV7-9, the J call TRBJ2-5, with D perhaps matching TRBD1 or TRBD2 (5 bases each). Trimming removed 8 bases from V and 5 bases from J, with 18 bases in between. This CDR3 has 14 residues. CDR1 and CDR2 (germline): SEHNR, FQNEAQ (reference sequence). This CDR3 reads CASGLQGPQETQYF. The CDR3 DNA sequence: TGTGCCAGCGGCCTTCAGGGACCTCAGGAGACCCAGTACTTC.

The gene calls are TRBV12-3 or TRBV12-4 and TRBJ2-3; D gene uncertain. V dropped 5 bases and J dropped 2 bases, with 8 bases sitting between them. The length of the CDR3 is 13 residues. In DNA, the CDR3 is TGTGCCAGCAGTCGTGCCCCCACAGATACGCAGTATTTT. This codes for CASSRAPTDTQYF.

There are a few counts of this clonotype. This chain links TRBV10-3 with TRBJ2-3, with D unresolved. CDR3 length equals 13 residues. CDR1 and CDR2 (germline): ENHRY, SYGVKD. Trimming left V 8 bases short and J 5 bases short, with 14 bases between. DNA for the CDR3: TGTGCCATCGGGCTCTCTGGGGTAGATACGCAGTATTTT. Translated, it gives CAIGLSGVDTQYF.

This clonotype was counted between two and nine times. The chain joins TRBV5-5 to TRBJ2-3, with 13 bases matching TRBD2. In germline, CDR1 is SGHKS, CDR2 YYEKEE (reference sequence). This CDR3 is 18 amino acids long. V lost 1 base to trimming and J lost 1 base; unmatched junction nucleotides: 6. In nucleotides, the CDR3 is TGTGCCAGCAGCTTGACTAGCGGGGGGGCCATCGGCACAGATACGCAGTATTTT. Protein: CASSLTSGGAIGTDTQYF.

The chain joins TRBV7-9 to TRBJ2-3; 8 bases fit TRBD1. Trimming took 2 bases from V and 5 from J; bases not matched to a gene: 3. The germline CDR1 and CDR2 sequences are SEHNR and FQNEAQ (reference sequence). This CDR3 region has 14 residues. CDR3 coding DNA: TGTGCCAGCAGCTTAACAGGGGGAAGAGATACGCAGTATTTT. Encoded protein: CASSLTGGRDTQYF.

The genes are TRBV12-3 or TRBV12-4 and TRBJ2-7; D gene ambiguous. This CDR3 spans 12 amino acids. V gave up 1 base and J gave up 7 bases, with 8 bases separating them. The CDR3 DNA follows: TGTGCCAGCAGTTTAGGGGCCTCTGAGCAGTACTTC. This sequence encodes CASSLGASEQYF.